This paragraph reports one T cell receptor (beta chain). This record belongs to a study of CD8+ T cells in alopecia areata. Germline V gene data show CDR1 as SQVTM and CDR2 as ANQGSEA. Between the trimmed V and J ends, which lost 4 bases and 0 bases, there was a span of 6 bases. The CDR3 runs to 12 residues. This sample's treatment: oral pan-JAK inhibitor, 5-10 mg twice daily. Sequencing relied on a cDNA template that was reverse transcribed from extracted RNA. Data came from immunoSEQ multiplex PCR; TCRdb stores just in-frame clones and leaves some out. Here the sample spans 170,000 or so clones, 50% to 65% being singletons.

The clonotype was recovered from a human donor with alopecia areata. The gene calls are TRBV29-1 and TRBJ1-1; D might be TRBD1 (5 bases). Specimen: CD8+ T cells sorted from blood, collected at week 24, from a patient treated with tofacitinib. For the CDR3, the DNA is TGCAGCGTTGGGGGGGTGAACACTGAAGCTTTCTTT. Its translation: CSVGGVNTEAFF.